This T cell receptor beta chain was identified in a study of OX40 agonist ivuxolimab in advanced cancers. Generated by immunoSEQ multiplex PCR, the TCRdb table keeps only in-frame clones and is missing some. Seen here are fewer than 65,000 clones, 80% observed once, and the top ten hold 3.5% to 4.5%. Looked up from germline, CDR1 is SGHDT and CDR2 is YYEEEE. The CDR3 totals 17 residues. V trimming: 4 bases; J trimming: 4 bases; junction bases outside the gene matches: 13. The chain carries TRBV5-6 and TRBJ2-1; 8 bases line up with TRBD2. The sample in question was CD4+ or CD8+ T cells sorted from blood, obtained in a trial of the OX40 agonist ivuxolimab. The receptor comes from an adult with an advanced solid tumor such as melanoma, head and neck, liver or kidney cancer. The chain's CDR3 is CASSPLTAGGGYNEQFF. CDR3 nucleotides: TGTGCCAGCAGCCCCTTGACGGCGGGAGGTGGGTACAATGAGCAGTTCTTC.